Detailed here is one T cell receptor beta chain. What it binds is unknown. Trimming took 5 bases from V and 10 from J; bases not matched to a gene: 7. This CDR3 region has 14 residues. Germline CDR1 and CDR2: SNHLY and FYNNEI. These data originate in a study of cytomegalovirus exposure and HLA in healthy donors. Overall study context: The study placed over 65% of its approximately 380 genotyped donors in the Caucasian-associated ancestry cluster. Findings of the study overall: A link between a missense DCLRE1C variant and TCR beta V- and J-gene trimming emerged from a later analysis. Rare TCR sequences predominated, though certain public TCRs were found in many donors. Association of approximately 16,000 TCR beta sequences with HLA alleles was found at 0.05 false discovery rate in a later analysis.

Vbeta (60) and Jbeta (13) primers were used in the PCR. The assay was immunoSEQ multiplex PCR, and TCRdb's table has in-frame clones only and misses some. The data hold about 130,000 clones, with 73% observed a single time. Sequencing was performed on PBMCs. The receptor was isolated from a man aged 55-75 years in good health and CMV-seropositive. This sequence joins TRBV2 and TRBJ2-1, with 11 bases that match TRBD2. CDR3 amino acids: CASSTLAGEIEQFF. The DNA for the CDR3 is TGTGCCAGCAGTACACTAGCGGGGGAAATCGAGCAGTTCTTC.